Following are 16 T cell receptor beta chains from one sample sequenced in a study of regulatory T cells in long-lasting Graves disease. Relying on iRepertoire HTBI primers and Arm-PCR of CDR3 regions, the team built TCR beta libraries. TCRdb called the multiplex PCR reads again in MiXCR, with one record for every CDR3 protein. Of more than 350,000 distinct CDR3 sequences detected, 14% to 15% appear once; the ten largest clones hold roughly 17%. Noted time point: newly diagnosed GD, antithyroid drugs for less than 3 months. After RNA was extracted from PBMCs, the TCR library was made from it. The same specimen was also included in a second study, on T cells in Graves' hyperthyroidism and ophthalmopathy.

Sample: peripheral blood mononuclear cells (PBMCs), taken at new diagnosis, from a patient treated with antithyroid drugs. The receptors originated from a woman in her 30s with Graves disease.

Ten or more counts support this clonotype. This chain joins TRBV3-1 and TRBJ1-1; D gene ambiguous. There are 11 residues in the CDR3. V was clipped by 5 bases and J by 4 bases, with 5 bases between them. Per the germline V gene, CDR1 is LGHDT and CDR2 is YNNKEL (reference sequence). In DNA, the CDR3 is TGTGCCAGCAGCGGATCCACTGAAGCTTTCTTT. The encoded protein is CASSGSTEAFF.

V is TRBV20-1 and J is TRBJ2-1, with 9 bases fitting TRBD2. With the DNA end fitting TRBJ2-5 better, the J assignment may be wrong. CDR1 DFQATT and CDR2 SNEGSKA come from the germline V gene (reference sequence). The CDR3 has 13 residues. For the CDR3, the DNA is TGCAGTGCTAGACTAGCGGGGAAAGAGACCCAGTACTTC. The encoded protein is CSARLAGKETQYF.

V gene TRBV9 combines with J gene TRBJ2-3; 11 bases are shared with TRBD1. CDR1 SGDLS and CDR2 YYNGEE come from the germline V gene. The V gene end was trimmed by 1 base and the J gene end by 0 bases; junction bases not matched to a gene: 13. There are 20 residues in the CDR3. CDR3 amino acids: CASSVTTGTGGSFSTDTQYF. The CDR3 DNA reads TGTGCCAGCAGCGTAACCACCGGGACAGGGGGTTCTTTCAGCACAGATACGCAGTATTTT. Complete variable domain (other parts from reference TRBV9 and TRBJ2-3): DSGVTQTPKHLITATGQRVTLRCSPRSGDLSVYWYQQSLDQGLQFLIQYYNGEERAKGNILERFSAQQFPDLHSELNLSSLELGDSALYFCASSVTTGTGGSFSTDTQYFGPGTRLTVL.

This clonotype was detected ten times or more. The chain carries TRBV30 and TRBJ2-2; unclear D gene. The germline gives CDR1 GTSNPN, CDR2 SVGIG (reference sequence). V dropped 1 base and J dropped 7 bases, with 7 bases sitting between them. The CDR3 consists of 12 residues. CDR3 coding DNA: TGTGCCTGGAGTGGCGGTGGCGGGGAGCTGTTTTTT. This sequence encodes CAWSGGGGELFF.

This clonotype came up many times. The gene calls are TRBV30 and TRBJ1-5, with D possibly TRBD1 on 6 matching bases. Germline lookup yields CDR1 GTSNPN and CDR2 SVGIG (reference sequence). The germline V and J ends were trimmed by 4 bases and 2 bases, with 15 bases remaining between them. CDR3 length: 15 residues. The CDR3 loop reads CAWTPGHMGNQPQHF. The CDR3 DNA sequence: TGTGCCTGGACGCCGGGACATATGGGCAATCAGCCCCAGCATTTT.

This clonotype was counted ten times or more. The chain is built from TRBV5-1 and TRBJ2-7, with 8 bases lining up with TRBD1. The V gene's germline CDR1 is SGHRS and CDR2 YFSETQ. This CDR3 is 15 amino acids long. After removal of 6 bases from V and 3 bases from J, the junction contained 11 bases not matched to a gene. As DNA, the CDR3 is TGCGCCAGCAAATTCGACGGCAGGGGGCTCTACGAGCAGTACTTC. Amino acids: CASKFDGRGLYEQYF.

Points on this clonotype: Given a much more abundant clone one base away, this may be a read error. The chain carries TRBV20-1 and TRBJ2-7, with 9 bases lining up with TRBD2. The CDR3 sequence is 12 residues long. Germline V gene data show CDR1 as DFQATT and CDR2 as SNEGSKA (reference sequence). CDR3 sequence (DNA): TGCAGTGCTATCACTAGCGGGTACGAGCAGCACTTC. This codes for CSAITSGYEQHF.

The chain links TRBV4-2 to TRBJ2-7, with 9 bases fitting TRBD2. With V trimmed by 0 bases and J by 4 bases, 10 bases remained unmatched. CDR3 size: 17 residues. Germline CDR1 and CDR2: LGHNA and YNFKEQ. CDR3 coding DNA: TGTGCCAGCAGCCAAGAGGGGGCTAGCGGGATACCATACGAGCAGTACTTC. Residues: CASSQEGASGIPYEQYF.

The chain is built from TRBV5-1 and TRBJ1-3; D gene ambiguous. In germline, CDR1 is SGHRS, CDR2 YFSETQ. The CDR3 extends over 14 amino acids. Deletions cut 0 bases from V and 3 bases from J, with 7 bases between. As DNA, the CDR3 is TGCGCCAGCAGCTTGGCATTAAATGGAAACACCATATATTTT. Its translation: CASSLALNGNTIYF.

This clonotype was detected ten times or more. The CDR3 here is CATSDPGQGAGEQYF. The CDR3 DNA reads TGTGCCACCAGTGATCCGGGACAGGGGGCCGGGGAGCAGTACTTC. J is TRBJ2-7 and V is TRBV24-1, with TRBD1 matching 12 bases. This CDR3 region has 15 residues. J gave up 7 bases and V 3 bases, and 6 bases lay outside the gene matches. The germline CDR1 and CDR2 sequences are KGHDR and SFDVKD.

A remark on this clonotype: Since a much larger clone is just one base distant, this may be a read error. This is likely a read error, given that the CDR3 carries no conserved phenylalanine or tryptophan at its end. This chain uses TRBV7-9 with TRBJ2-7; 9 bases match TRBD1. The J segment lost 3 bases and the V segment lost 5 bases, leaving 5 bases of the junction unmatched. CDR1 is SEHNR and CDR2 is FQNEAQ in the germline V gene (reference sequence). CDR3 length equals 14 residues. The CDR3 spells CASSPGQGIYEQYL. Here the CDR3 DNA reads TGTGCCAGCAGCCCGGGACAGGGTATCTACGAGCAGTACCTC.

This clonotype was counted many times. The V call is TRBV3-1, the J call TRBJ2-2; no reliable D call. The germline V and J ends were trimmed by 1 base and 4 bases, with 7 bases remaining between them. Germline V lookup: CDR1 LGHDT, CDR2 YNNKEL (reference sequence). The CDR3 runs 14 residues. Here the CDR3 DNA reads TGTGCCAGCAGCCAAGGAGTGGTCACCGGGGAGCTGTTTTTT. Its protein is CASSQGVVTGELFF.

This clonotype was found many times. The chain employs TRBV5-6 and TRBJ2-5, with 8 bases lining up with TRBD2. This CDR3 comprises 17 residues. The germline CDR1 and CDR2 sequences are SGHDT and YYEEEE. V shed 4 bases, J shed 5 bases, and the junction held 16 bases outside the gene matches. This CDR3 reads CASSRLGLDSITETQYF. The DNA for the CDR3 is TGTGCCAGCAGCCGACTGGGACTAGACTCCATCACGGAGACCCAGTACTTC.

This clonotype was recorded many times. J is TRBJ1-5 and V is TRBV2, with TRBD1 identical over 10 bases. The J segment lost 6 bases and the V segment lost 7 bases, leaving 6 bases of the junction unmatched. The CDR3 has 14 residues. Per germline, CDR1 SNHLY and CDR2 FYNNEI. In DNA, the CDR3 is TGTGCCAGCACCCGACAGGGGGCGGGTCAGCCCCAGCATTTT. Amino acid sequence: CASTRQGAGQPQHF.

This clonotype was counted ten times or more. The chain recombines TRBV7-3 with TRBJ2-3; a weak D match, TRBD2 (6 bases). There are 16 residues in the CDR3. Between the trimmed V and J ends, which lost 1 base and 1 base, there was a span of 12 bases. Per germline, CDR1 SGHTA and CDR2 FQGTGA. The CDR3 nucleotides read TGTGCCAGCAGCTTAAGGCACGCTAGCGGCACAGATACGCAGTATTTT. This gives the protein CASSLRHASGTDTQYF.

This clonotype has only a few counts. The J gene is TRBJ1-6, the V gene TRBV6-9, with TRBD1 identical over 10 bases. Germline-derived CDR1 and CDR2 are MNHGY and SVAAGI. The CDR3 extends over 18 amino acids. The V and J ends lost 4 bases and 7 bases, in that order; junction bases with no gene match: 13. The CDR3: CASSSNFRTGGVNSPLHF. The DNA of the CDR3 is TGTGCCAGCAGTTCAAACTTCCGGACAGGGGGTGTCAATTCACCCCTCCACTTT.